The present TCR beta chain was sequenced within a study of T-cell reconstitution after alpha-beta-depleted transplantation in children. Germline CDR1 SGHRS, CDR2 YFSETQ. J lost 3 bases, V lost 6 bases, and 5 bases had no gene match. This CDR3 has 13 amino acids. This sample's TCRbeta library carried unique molecular identifier barcodes. In TCRdb, the PCR reads were re-called with MiXCR into one record per CDR3 protein. The sample shows approximately 390,000 distinct CDR3 sequences, approximately 11% of them seen only once. The rearrangement links TRBV5-1 to TRBJ2-5; TRBD1 matches at 7 bases. This receptor was identified in a human donor who donated a stem cell graft to a child with acute myeloid leukemia. Sequencing was performed on PBMCs from the stem cell graft donor, taken from the stem cell graft. The DNA for the CDR3 is TGCGCCAGCAAGGCAGGGGGTGAAGAGACCCAGTACTTC. It yields the protein CASKAGGEETQYF.